Presented here are 32 T cell receptor beta chains from one specimen sequenced in a study of human T cells and chemical hapten exposure. Time point specified: pre-sensitization, week 0. Treatment here: therapeutic diphenylcyclopropenone sensitization with weekly scalp DPC. Via MiXCR, TCRdb re-called the RACE reads, giving one row per CDR3 protein. The repertoire holds tens of thousands of distinct CDR3 sequences, 14% seen once, with about 4.6% in the top ten. Sequenced here: whole blood, sampled in connection with sensitization to the hapten diphenylcyclopropenone (DPC). These receptor sequences come from a woman aged 50 to 65 with alopecia areata. Some clones in this sample may be carry-over from other donors' samples.

The rearrangement joins TRBV20-1 to TRBJ2-3; D perhaps matches TRBD1 (5 bases). The CDR3 sequence is 14 residues long. Per germline, CDR1 DFQATT and CDR2 SNEGSKA (reference sequence). Trimming removed 5 bases from V and 0 bases from J, with 12 bases in between. CDR3 nucleotides: TGCAGTGCTCGCACAGGTTTTAGCACAGATACGCAGTATTTT. Its protein product is CSARTGFSTDTQYF.

V is TRBV5-4 and J is TRBJ2-7, with D possibly matching TRBD2 (5 bases). The CDR3 is made up of 12 amino acids. The germline V gene encodes CDR1 SGHNT and CDR2 YYREEE (reference sequence). Trimming shortened V by 1 base and J by 8 bases, and 10 bases separated the two germline ends. This chain's CDR3 is CASSLSGVKQYF. CDR3 coding DNA: TGTGCCAGCAGCTTGTCCGGGGTTAAGCAGTACTTC. The variable domain in full, completed from reference TRBV5-4 and TRBJ2-7, reads ETGVTQSPTHLIKTRGQQVTLRCSSQSGHNTVSWYQQALGQGPQFIFQYYREEENGRGNFPPRFSGLQFPNYSSELNVNALELDDSALYLCASSLSGVKQYFGPGTRLTVT.

The table lists this clonotype with a few counts. The V and J genes are TRBV9 and TRBJ1-4; 8 bases line up with TRBD1. CDR3 length: 15 residues. Unmatched junction bases numbered 9, after V lost 3 bases and J lost 8 bases. Germline CDR1 and CDR2: SGDLS and YYNGEE. The CDR3 here is CASSGQTGVREKLFF. The CDR3 coding sequence is TGTGCCAGCAGCGGACAGACAGGGGTCAGAGAAAAACTGTTTTTT. The full variable domain, in which reference TRBV9 and TRBJ1-4 provide the parts outside the CDR3, is DSGVTQTPKHLITATGQRVTLRCSPRSGDLSVYWYQQSLDQGLQFLIQYYNGEERAKGNILERFSAQQFPDLHSELNLSSLELGDSALYFCASSGQTGVREKLFFGSGTQLSVL.

This clonotype appeared a few times. The chain employs TRBV19 and TRBJ2-3, with D possibly TRBD2 on 5 matching bases. The germline V gene encodes CDR1 LNHDA and CDR2 SQIVND (reference sequence). Trimming took 2 bases from V and 3 from J, leaving 15 bases between them. The CDR3 has 16 residues. CDR3 amino acids: CASSIFVGEVTDTQYF. Here the CDR3 DNA reads TGTGCCAGTAGTATATTCGTGGGAGAGGTGACAGATACGCAGTATTTT.

The DNA of the CDR3 is TGTGCCAGCAGCCACGGAGGGACTAGCGTAAACAATGAGCAGTTCTTC. This encodes CASSHGGTSVNNEQFF. This chain joins TRBV4-2 and TRBJ2-1; TRBD2 aligns across 10 bases. CDR1 is LGHNA, CDR2 YNFKEQ, per germline. The CDR3 covers 16 residues. The J segment lost 5 bases and the V segment lost 3 bases, leaving 7 bases of the junction unmatched.

This clonotype showed up just a few times. J is TRBJ2-1 and V is TRBV20-1; possibly TRBD2 for D (5 bases). V was shortened by 1 base and J by 4 bases, with 11 bases between the two germline ends. The CDR3 extends over 14 amino acids. Germline values: CDR1 DFQATT, CDR2 SNEGSKA (reference sequence). CDR3 in DNA: TGCAGTGCTAGAGTTAGATCGGGATACAATGAGCAGTTCTTC. It codes for CSARVRSGYNEQFF.

V and J are TRBV20-1 and TRBJ1-3, with a weak D call TRBD1 (5 bases). V gave up 5 bases and J gave up 4 bases, with 12 bases separating them. CDR1 and CDR2 (germline): DFQATT, SNEGSKA (reference sequence). The CDR3 has 13 amino acids. DNA for the CDR3: TGCAGTGCTTTGGACACGAGAGGAAACACCATATATTTT. It translates to CSALDTRGNTIYF.

This clonotype has only a few counts. The chain employs TRBV28 and TRBJ2-7; D gene uncertain. With 5 bases removed from V and 6 bases from J, the gap between germline ends came to 14 bases. Germline V gene sequence: CDR1 MDHEN, CDR2 SYDVKM. This CDR3 has 13 amino acids. Here the CDR3 reads CASSTGPALEQYF. The CDR3 coding sequence is TGTGCCAGCAGTACCGGACCCGCACTCGAGCAGTACTTC.

This clonotype was detected a few times. The J gene is TRBJ1-2, the V gene TRBV6-6; D call uncertain. Germline CDR1 and CDR2: MNHNY and SVGAGI (reference sequence). CDR3 length: 13 amino acids. V dropped 0 bases and J dropped 4 bases, with 6 bases sitting between them. The CDR3 sequence is CASSYSATYGYTF. The CDR3 nucleotides are TGTGCCAGCAGTTACTCGGCTACCTATGGCTACACCTTC.

There are a few counts of this clonotype. V usage is TRBV7-6 and J usage is TRBJ2-7, with 8 bases fitting TRBD2. The CDR3 is 14 amino acids. The V segment lost 5 bases and the J segment 2 bases; nucleotides outside the gene matches: 5. The germline V gene encodes CDR1 SGHVS and CDR2 FNYEAQ. The CDR3 nucleotides are TGTGCCAGCAGCGCGATTAGCGGGACCTACGAGCAGTACTTC. As protein: CASSAISGTYEQYF.

In this sample, this clonotype turned up a few times. This chain joins TRBV6-2 or TRBV6-3 and TRBJ2-1; 9 nucleotides align to TRBD2. CDR1 and CDR2 from the germline V gene are MNHEY and SVGEGT. V was pared by 2 bases and J by 2 bases, with 7 bases of the junction left unmatched. The CDR3 is 17 amino acids. The CDR3 bases are TGTGCCAGCAGTTACCAACTAGCTAGCGGGACCTACAATGAGCAGTTCTTC. Translation: CASSYQLASGTYNEQFF.

In its sample, this clonotype was seen a few times. The chain couples TRBV20-1 to TRBJ2-4; D possibly corresponds to TRBD2 (6 bases). V dropped 5 bases and J dropped 8 bases, with 16 bases sitting between them. Germline values: CDR1 DFQATT, CDR2 SNEGSKA (reference sequence). The CDR3 loop spans 13 amino acids. The CDR3 loop is CSARGRDRDIQYF. In DNA, the CDR3 is TGCAGTGCTCGAGGGCGGGACCGAGACATTCAGTACTTC.

The table lists this clonotype with a few counts. The chain joins TRBV12-3 or TRBV12-4 to TRBJ2-7; unclear D gene. The CDR3 has 13 residues. Trimming left V 2 bases short and J 3 bases short, with 8 bases between. The CDR3 loop reads CASSLKAYYEQYF. The CDR3 DNA sequence: TGTGCCAGCAGTTTAAAGGCATACTACGAGCAGTACTTC.

This clonotype was seen more than once but under ten times. The chain carries TRBV3-1 and TRBJ1-3, with D perhaps matching TRBD1 (5 bases). V lost 2 bases to trimming and J lost 1 base, with 18 bases between them. Per germline, CDR1 LGHDT and CDR2 YNNKEL (reference sequence). The CDR3 is 18 residues long. The CDR3 region has the DNA TGTGCCAGCAGCCAAAAAAAGGCAGGGAAATCTTCTGGAAACACCATATATTTT. As protein: CASSQKKAGKSSGNTIYF.

The table lists this clonotype with a few counts. The chain uses TRBV18 and TRBJ1-2; D ambiguous. The CDR3 is 13 amino acids. Between the trimmed V and J ends, which lost 0 bases and 6 bases, there was a span of 8 bases. The germline CDR1 and CDR2 sequences are KGHSH and LQKENI. The CDR3: CASSPPGGNGYTF. The CDR3, as DNA: TGTGCCAGCTCACCACCGGGAGGAAATGGCTACACCTTC.

This clonotype appeared many times. This rearrangement joins TRBV12-3 or TRBV12-4 to TRBJ1-1; 8 nucleotides agree with TRBD1. After removal of 4 bases from V and 0 bases from J, the junction contained 4 bases not matched to a gene. The length of the CDR3 is 15 residues. CDR3 in DNA: TGTGCCAGCAGTTCGTCAGGGGGCGTGAACACTGAAGCTTTCTTT. Translated: CASSSSGGVNTEAFF.

The table lists this clonotype with many counts. The chain is built from TRBV20-1 and TRBJ1-2, with D unclear. From germline, CDR1 is DFQATT and CDR2 SNEGSKA (reference sequence). This CDR3 spans 11 amino acids. Trimming cost V 4 bases and J 4 bases, with 7 bases left between them. For the CDR3, the DNA is TGCAGTGCTACGCCGGGCTATGGCTACACCTTC. It codes for CSATPGYGYTF.

The rearrangement uses TRBV11-3 and TRBJ2-1; D is unclear. CDR1 and CDR2 from the germline V gene are SGHNT and YENEEA. This CDR3 region has 15 residues. The V gene lost 5 bases and the J gene lost 0 bases, with 11 bases spanning the gap. CDR3 protein: CASSPRRSSYNEQFF. The DNA of the CDR3 is TGTGCCAGCAGCCCCCGGCGGAGCTCCTACAATGAGCAGTTCTTC.

The V gene is TRBV18, the J gene TRBJ2-7; D unclear. V lost 0 bases to trimming and J lost 7 bases, with 7 bases between them. Germline CDR1 is KGHSH and CDR2 is LQKENI. CDR3 size: 12 residues. CDR3 nucleotides: TGTGCCAGCTCACCACCGTCGGAAGAGCAGTACTTC. Residues: CASSPPSEEQYF.

This clonotype was observed a handful of times. The chain links TRBV18 to TRBJ1-4; D unresolved. Germline values: CDR1 KGHSH, CDR2 LQKENI. The germline V and J ends were trimmed by 3 bases and 5 bases, with 16 bases remaining between them. The CDR3 sequence is 16 residues long. DNA of the CDR3: TGTGCCAGCTCACCGTTCACTTCTTCGTCAAATGAAAAACTGTTTTTT. Translation gives CASSPFTSSSNEKLFF.

V usage is TRBV10-3 and J usage is TRBJ2-7; possibly TRBD2 for D (6 bases). Trimming shortened V by 5 bases and J by 7 bases, and 9 bases separated the two germline ends. CDR1 is ENHRY and CDR2 is SYGVKD in the germline V gene. The CDR3 sequence is 11 residues long. The CDR3 coding sequence is TGTGCCATCAGTAACGGAGGGGAGCAGTACTTC. Translation: CAISNGGEQYF.

This clonotype was found many times. V usage is TRBV29-1 and J usage is TRBJ2-7; 8 positions match TRBD2. The CDR3 covers 11 residues. Germline V gene data show CDR1 as SQVTM and CDR2 as ANQGSEA. The J segment lost 3 bases and the V segment lost 8 bases, leaving 3 bases of the junction unmatched. CDR3 sequence: CSYGTSYEQYF. The CDR3 DNA is TGCAGCTACGGGACTAGCTACGAGCAGTACTTC.

This clonotype has only a few counts. This CDR3 reads CSVTPSGTDTQYF. DNA of the CDR3: TGCAGCGTGACCCCTAGTGGCACAGATACGCAGTATTTT. The chain employs TRBV29-1 and TRBJ2-3; the D is unclear. The CDR3 totals 13 residues. Trimming left V 6 bases short and J 1 base short, with 11 bases between. The germline V gene has CDR1 SQVTM and CDR2 ANQGSEA.

This clonotype was seen only a few times. The chain links TRBV19 to TRBJ2-7; 9 nucleotides align to TRBD1. Per germline, CDR1 LNHDA and CDR2 SQIVND (reference sequence). CDR3 length: 14 residues. Germline trimming cut 4 bases from V and 6 bases from J; bases unmatched to any gene: 7. The CDR3 DNA is TGTGCCAGTAGTACCGGACAGGGGTTAGGCGAGCAGTACTTC. As protein: CASSTGQGLGEQYF. Based on the CDR3 plus reference TRBV19 and TRBJ2-7, the full variable domain is DGGITQSPKYLFRKEGQNVTLSCEQNLNHDAMYWYRQDPGQGLRLIYYSQIVNDFQKGDIAEGYSVSREKKESFPLTVTSAQKNPTAFYLCASSTGQGLGEQYFGPGTRLTVT.

The chain combines TRBV6-6 with TRBJ1-1; D is unclear. This CDR3 contains 13 residues. The germline V gene encodes CDR1 MNHNY and CDR2 SVGAGI (reference sequence). Trimming removed 5 bases from V and 6 bases from J, with 13 bases in between. This chain's CDR3 is CASSPPHSPEAFF. The DNA of the CDR3 is TGTGCCAGCAGTCCACCGCATTCTCCTGAAGCTTTCTTT.

This clonotype was recorded a few times. The rearrangement links TRBV18 to TRBJ2-1; 8 nucleotides line up with TRBD2. Germline CDR1 KGHSH, CDR2 LQKENI. CDR3 length equals 15 residues. J gave up 2 bases and V 2 bases, and 2 bases lay outside the gene matches. The DNA of the CDR3 is TGTGCCAGCTCACCAGCGGGAGGTACCTACAATGAGCAGTTCTTC. Residues: CASSPAGGTYNEQFF.

This clonotype was detected ten times or more. The chain recombines TRBV18 with TRBJ1-1, with D perhaps matching TRBD1 (5 bases). The CDR3 totals 13 residues. The germline gives CDR1 KGHSH, CDR2 LQKENI. Trimming stripped 3 bases from V and 1 base from J, with 6 bases between. The CDR3 region is CASSPQGNTEAFF. The CDR3 DNA reads TGTGCCAGCTCACCGCAGGGGAACACTGAAGCTTTCTTT.

This chain joins TRBV29-1 and TRBJ2-7; tentative D call: TRBD1 (6 bases). Between the trimmed V and J ends, which lost 7 bases and 6 bases, there was a span of 13 bases. This CDR3 is 11 amino acids long. Germline assignment: CDR1 SQVTM and CDR2 ANQGSEA. The CDR3 loop is CSAKQGPEQYF. The CDR3 coding sequence is TGCAGCGCAAAACAGGGCCCCGAGCAGTACTTC.

This clonotype occurred a few times. V and J are TRBV6-5 and TRBJ1-1, with unresolved D. The V gene's germline CDR1 is MNHEY and CDR2 SVGAGI. This CDR3 spans 15 amino acids. Trimming stripped 4 bases from V and 0 bases from J, with 12 bases between. In DNA, the CDR3 is TGTGCCAGCAGTTTTTCCCGTTACATGAACACTGAAGCTTTCTTT. As protein: CASSFSRYMNTEAFF.

V is TRBV15 and J is TRBJ2-7; unclear D gene. Trimming removed 3 bases from V and 1 base from J, with 13 bases in between. The germline V gene encodes CDR1 LNHNV and CDR2 YYDKDF (reference sequence). This CDR3 spans 15 amino acids. The CDR3: CATSRFTPRSYEQYF. CDR3 nucleotide sequence: TGTGCCACCAGCAGGTTCACGCCCCGGTCCTACGAGCAGTACTTC.

Note on this clonotype: The conserved phenylalanine or tryptophan normally closing the CDR3 is absent here, so this likely arose from a read error. This CDR3 is CASSLTGNTEAFL. The DNA of the CDR3 is TGCGCCAGCAGCCTGACAGGGAACACTGAAGCTTTCCTT. This chain joins TRBV10-2 and TRBJ1-1, with D maybe TRBD1 (6 bases). Germline CDR1 and CDR2: WSHSY and SAAADI. This CDR3 has 13 residues. Between the trimmed V and J ends, which lost 6 bases and 1 base, there was a span of 9 bases.

Only a few counts were recorded for this clonotype. The genes are TRBV6-1 and TRBJ2-7; D gene ambiguous. V dropped 0 bases and J dropped 4 bases, with 7 bases sitting between them. Germline CDR1 reads MNHNS; CDR2 reads SASEGT. The CDR3 is 13 residues long. The CDR3 DNA reads TGTGCCAGCAGTGAAGCGCAACTGTACGAGCAGTACTTC. It translates to CASSEAQLYEQYF.